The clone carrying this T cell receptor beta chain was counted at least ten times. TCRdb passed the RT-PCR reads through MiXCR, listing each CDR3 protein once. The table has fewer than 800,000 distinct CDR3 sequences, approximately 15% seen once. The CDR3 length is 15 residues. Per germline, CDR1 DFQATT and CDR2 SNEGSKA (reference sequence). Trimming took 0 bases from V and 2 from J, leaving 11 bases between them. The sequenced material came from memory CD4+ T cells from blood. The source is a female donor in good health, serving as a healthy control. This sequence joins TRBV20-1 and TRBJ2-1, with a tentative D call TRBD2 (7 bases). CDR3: CSARERGLAYNEQFF. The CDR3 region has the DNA TGCAGTGCTAGAGAGCGGGGGCTTGCCTACAATGAGCAGTTCTTC.